This paragraph reports one T cell receptor (beta chain). The assay was immunoSEQ multiplex PCR, and TCRdb's table has in-frame clones only and misses some. The table records 9,500 to 12,000 clones, over 60% of them present only once. Adults with ileal or ileocolonic Crohn's disease and an indication for resection were eligible. These data come from a study of T cell repertoires in ileal Crohn's disease. Turning to the study itself: Patients had a median 7.9-year disease duration, and less than 45% were active smokers.

The germline V gene encodes CDR1 MDHEN and CDR2 SYDVKM. CDR3 length equals 16 residues. The chain is built from TRBV28 and TRBJ2-5; D is possibly TRBD1 (5 bases). Matching the DNA end better, TRBJ2-7 makes the J call doubtful. Material for sequencing was ileal tissue. This receptor was identified in an adult with Crohn's disease. DNA for the CDR3: TGTGCCAGCAGTTTTACCGCCTCAGGGTCCAAATACGAGCAGTACTTC. Its protein product is CASSFTASGSKYEQYF.